Each of the 4 T cell receptor beta chains below was sequenced from the same sample in a study of cytomegalovirus exposure and HLA in healthy donors. The PCR made use of 60 Vbeta and 13 Jbeta primers. TCRdb's copy holds only in-frame clones and misses some; the assay was immunoSEQ multiplex PCR. The sample contains about 110,000 clones, 76% of which appear only once. The sample consisted of PBMCs. These receptors were obtained from a man under 40 in good health and CMV-seropositive.

This clone was counted a single time. The rearrangement joins TRBV27 to TRBJ2-2; 7 nucleotides align to TRBD1. This CDR3 contains 21 residues. Germline lookup yields CDR1 MNHEY and CDR2 SMNVEV (reference sequence). J lost 2 bases, V lost 4 bases, and 22 bases had no gene match. The CDR3 spells CASSSRGRGFRAPLNTGELFF. For the CDR3, the DNA is TGTGCCAGCAGTTCTAGGGGGCGCGGGTTCCGCGCACCCCTTAACACCGGGGAGCTGTTTTTT.

V is TRBV5-1 and J is TRBJ2-5, with D possibly TRBD1 on 6 matching bases. Looked up from germline, CDR1 is SGHRS and CDR2 is YFSETQ. Trimming removed 5 bases from V and 5 bases from J, with 13 bases in between. This CDR3 region has 13 residues. Written as DNA, the CDR3 is TGCGCCAGCAGGGTCAGGACAGCGGAGACCCAGTACTTC. This translates into CASRVRTAETQYF.

The chain joins TRBV7-6 to TRBJ1-6; D perhaps matches TRBD1 (6 bases). Germline lookup yields CDR1 SGHVS and CDR2 FNYEAQ. This CDR3 contains 18 residues. V shed 1 base and J shed 0 bases, with 13 bases lying between them. CDR3 sequence: CASSLGQAGGSYNSPLHF. As DNA, the CDR3 is TGTGCCAGCAGCTTAGGACAGGCGGGGGGCTCCTATAATTCACCCCTCCACTTT.

The chain combines TRBV6-1 with TRBJ2-2, with D tentatively TRBD2 (6 bases). Germline CDR1 reads MNHNS; CDR2 reads SASEGT. The CDR3 runs to 15 residues. Between the trimmed V and J ends, which lost 5 bases and 2 bases, there was a span of 12 bases. The CDR3 loop reads CASSSGTSNTGELFF. CDR3 bases: TGTGCCAGCAGTTCCGGGACTTCAAACACCGGGGAGCTGTTTTTT.